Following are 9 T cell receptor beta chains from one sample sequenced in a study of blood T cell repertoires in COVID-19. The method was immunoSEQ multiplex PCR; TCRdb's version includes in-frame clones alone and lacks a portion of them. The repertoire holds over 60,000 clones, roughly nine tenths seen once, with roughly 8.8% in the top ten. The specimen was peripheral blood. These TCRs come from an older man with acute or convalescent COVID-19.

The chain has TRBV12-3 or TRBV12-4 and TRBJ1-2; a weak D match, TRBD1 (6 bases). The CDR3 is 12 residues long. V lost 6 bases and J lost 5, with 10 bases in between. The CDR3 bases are TGTGCCAGCAGACAGGGAAGATATGGCTACACCTTC. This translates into CASRQGRYGYTF.

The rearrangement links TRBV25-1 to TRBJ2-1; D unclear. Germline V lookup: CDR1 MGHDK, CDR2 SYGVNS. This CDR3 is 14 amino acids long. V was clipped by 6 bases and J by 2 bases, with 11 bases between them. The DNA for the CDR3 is TGTGCCAGCAGACCTGGCGGCCCCTACAATGAGCAGTTCTTC. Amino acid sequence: CASRPGGPYNEQFF.

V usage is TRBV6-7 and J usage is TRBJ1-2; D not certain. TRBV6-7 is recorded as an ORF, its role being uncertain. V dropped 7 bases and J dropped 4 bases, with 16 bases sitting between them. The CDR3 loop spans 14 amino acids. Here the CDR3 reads CASTLTRVGYGYTF. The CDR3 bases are TGTGCCAGCACCTTGACCCGGGTAGGCTATGGCTACACCTTC.

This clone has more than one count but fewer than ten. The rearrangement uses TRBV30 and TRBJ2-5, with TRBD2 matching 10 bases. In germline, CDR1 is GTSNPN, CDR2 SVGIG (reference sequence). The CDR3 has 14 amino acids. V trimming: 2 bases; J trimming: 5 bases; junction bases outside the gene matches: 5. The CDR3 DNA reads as TGTGCCTGGAGTAAGCGGGGGGGCCGCGAGACCCAGTACTTC. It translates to CAWSKRGGRETQYF.

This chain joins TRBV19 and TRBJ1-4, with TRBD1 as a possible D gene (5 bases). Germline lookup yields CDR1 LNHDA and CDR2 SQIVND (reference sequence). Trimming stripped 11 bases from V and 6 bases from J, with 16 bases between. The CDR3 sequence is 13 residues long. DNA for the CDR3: TGTGCCTCCCAGCCAGGGCTTTATGAAAAACTGTTTTTT. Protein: CASQPGLYEKLFF.

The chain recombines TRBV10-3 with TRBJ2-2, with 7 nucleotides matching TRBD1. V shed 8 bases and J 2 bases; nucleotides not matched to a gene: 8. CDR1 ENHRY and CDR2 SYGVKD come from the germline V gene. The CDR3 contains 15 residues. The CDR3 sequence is CAIGTGTANTGELFF. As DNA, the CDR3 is TGTGCCATCGGGACCGGGACAGCCAACACCGGGGAGCTGTTTTTT.

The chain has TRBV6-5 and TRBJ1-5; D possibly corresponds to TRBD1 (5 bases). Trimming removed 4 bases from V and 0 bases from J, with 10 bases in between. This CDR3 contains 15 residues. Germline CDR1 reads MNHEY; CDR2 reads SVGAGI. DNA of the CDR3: TGTGCCAGCAGTTTTCGACAGTATAGCAATCAGCCCCAGCATTTT. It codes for CASSFRQYSNQPQHF.

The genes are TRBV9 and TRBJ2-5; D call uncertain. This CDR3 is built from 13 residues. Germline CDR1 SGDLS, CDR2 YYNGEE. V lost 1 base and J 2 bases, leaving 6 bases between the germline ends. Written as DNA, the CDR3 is TGTGCCAGCAGCGTATCCCCGCAAGAGACCCAGTACTTC. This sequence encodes CASSVSPQETQYF.

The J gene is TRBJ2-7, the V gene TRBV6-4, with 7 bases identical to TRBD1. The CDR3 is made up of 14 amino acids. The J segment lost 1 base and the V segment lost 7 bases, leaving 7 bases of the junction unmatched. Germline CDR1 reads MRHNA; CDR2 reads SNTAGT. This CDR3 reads CASTRDRASYEQYF. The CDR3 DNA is TGTGCCAGCACCCGAGACAGGGCTTCCTACGAGCAGTACTTC.